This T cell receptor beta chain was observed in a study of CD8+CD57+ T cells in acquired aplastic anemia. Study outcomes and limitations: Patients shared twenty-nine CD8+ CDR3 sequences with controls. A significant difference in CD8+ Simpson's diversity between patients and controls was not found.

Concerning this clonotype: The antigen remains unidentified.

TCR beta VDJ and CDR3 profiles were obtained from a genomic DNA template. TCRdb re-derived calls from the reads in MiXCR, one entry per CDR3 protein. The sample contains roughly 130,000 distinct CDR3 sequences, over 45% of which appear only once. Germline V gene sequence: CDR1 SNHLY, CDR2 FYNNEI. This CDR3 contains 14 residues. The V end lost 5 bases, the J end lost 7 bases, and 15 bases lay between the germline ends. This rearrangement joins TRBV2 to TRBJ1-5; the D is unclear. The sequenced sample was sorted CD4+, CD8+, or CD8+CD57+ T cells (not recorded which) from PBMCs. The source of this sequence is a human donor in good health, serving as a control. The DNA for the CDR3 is TGTGCCAGCAGTCTGGCCCGTTCCTCCCAGCCCCAGCATTTT. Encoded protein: CASSLARSSQPQHF.